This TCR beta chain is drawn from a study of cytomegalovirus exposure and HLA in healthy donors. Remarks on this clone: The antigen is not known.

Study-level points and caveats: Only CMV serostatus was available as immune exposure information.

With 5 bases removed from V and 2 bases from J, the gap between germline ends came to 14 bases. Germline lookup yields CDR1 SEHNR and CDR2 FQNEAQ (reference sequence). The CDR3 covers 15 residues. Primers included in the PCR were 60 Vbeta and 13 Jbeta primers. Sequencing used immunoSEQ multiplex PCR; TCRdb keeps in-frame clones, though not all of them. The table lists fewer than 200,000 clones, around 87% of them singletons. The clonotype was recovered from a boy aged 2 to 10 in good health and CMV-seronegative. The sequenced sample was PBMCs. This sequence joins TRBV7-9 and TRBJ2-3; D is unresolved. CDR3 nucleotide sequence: TGTGCCAGCAGCCCGAACCTGGCAAACACAGATACGCAGTATTTT. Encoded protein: CASSPNLANTDTQYF. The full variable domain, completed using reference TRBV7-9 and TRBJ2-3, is DTGVSQNPRHKITKRGQNVTFRCDPISEHNRLYWYRQTLGQGPEFLTYFQNEAQLEKSRLLSDRFSAERPKGSFSTLEIQRTEQGDSAMYLCASSPNLANTDTQYFGPGTRLTVL.